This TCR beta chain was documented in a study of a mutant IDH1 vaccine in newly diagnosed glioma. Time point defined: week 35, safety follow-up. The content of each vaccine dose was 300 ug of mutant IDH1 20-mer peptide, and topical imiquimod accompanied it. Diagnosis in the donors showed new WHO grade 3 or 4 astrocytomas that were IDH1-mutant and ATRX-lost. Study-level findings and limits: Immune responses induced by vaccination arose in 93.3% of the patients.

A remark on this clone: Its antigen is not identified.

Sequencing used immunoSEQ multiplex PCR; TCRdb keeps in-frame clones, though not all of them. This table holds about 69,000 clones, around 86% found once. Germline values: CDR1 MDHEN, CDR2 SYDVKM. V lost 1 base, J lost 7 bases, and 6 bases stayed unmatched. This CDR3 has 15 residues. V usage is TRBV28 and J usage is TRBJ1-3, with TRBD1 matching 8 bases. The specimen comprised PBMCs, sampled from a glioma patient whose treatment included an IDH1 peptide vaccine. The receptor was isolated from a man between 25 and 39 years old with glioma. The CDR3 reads CASSLSGTGRNTIYF. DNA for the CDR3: TGTGCCAGCAGTTTATCGGGGACAGGAAGGAACACCATATATTTT.